One sample yielded the 5 T cell receptor beta chains listed below, sequenced in a study of blood T cell repertoires in COVID-19. The table came from immunoSEQ multiplex PCR; TCRdb's copy has only in-frame clones and leaves some out. Among more than 60,000 clones, 84% were seen once, and the ten largest hold 3.5% to 4%. The specimen was peripheral blood. The receptor set was obtained from a man in his fifties with acute or convalescent COVID-19.

This chain joins TRBV28 and TRBJ2-7; possibly TRBD1 for D (5 bases). Per the germline V gene, CDR1 is MDHEN and CDR2 is SYDVKM. V lost 3 bases, J lost 8 bases, and 11 bases lay in between. The CDR3 is 12 amino acids. The CDR3 sequence is CASSFVDSQQYF. CDR3 in DNA: TGTGCCAGCAGTTTCGTTGACAGCCAGCAGTACTTC.

This clone was recorded a few times. The gene calls are TRBV18 and TRBJ2-2; tentatively, D is TRBD1 (5 bases). V shed 2 bases and J shed 7 bases, with 8 bases lying between them. The CDR3 loop spans 13 amino acids. Germline V gene lookup returns CDR1 KGHSH and CDR2 LQKENI. The CDR3: CASSPMDNGELFF. Here the CDR3 DNA reads TGTGCCAGCTCACCAATGGACAACGGGGAGCTGTTTTTT.

J is TRBJ2-2 and V is TRBV7-7, with D tentatively TRBD2 (6 bases). The ends were cut back, 5 bases at V and 4 bases at J, with 14 bases in the middle. Germline V gives CDR1 SSHAT, CDR2 FNYEAQ (reference sequence). The CDR3 extends over 15 amino acids. CDR3 DNA sequence: TGTGCCAGCAGCGTGACTAGTACGACCACCGGGGAGCTGTTTTTT. Translated, it gives CASSVTSTTTGELFF.

The V and J genes are TRBV10-3 and TRBJ2-1; possible D gene TRBD2, 6 bases. Germline V gene lookup returns CDR1 ENHRY and CDR2 SYGVKD. V lost 3 bases to trimming and J lost 7 bases, with 10 bases between them. This CDR3 has 13 amino acids. The chain's CDR3 is CAISDGSRNEQFF. The CDR3 coding sequence is TGTGCCATCAGTGACGGGAGCCGGAATGAGCAGTTCTTC.

The chain recombines TRBV11-2 with TRBJ1-1; 8 positions agree with TRBD1. In germline, CDR1 is SGHAT, CDR2 FQNNGV. Unmatched junction bases numbered 4, after V lost 7 bases and J lost 0 bases. CDR3 length equals 14 residues. The CDR3 DNA reads as TGTGCCAGCAAAGACAGGGGAGTGAACACTGAAGCTTTCTTT. Protein product: CASKDRGVNTEAFF.